The 30 T cell receptor beta chains below come from one sample, sequenced in a study of blood T cells in healthy people across ages. Through a sample-barcoded 5' primer and a J-beta primer mix, a second PCR was run for about 6 to 12 cycles. TCRdb reprocessed the 5' RACE reads with MiXCR, giving one entry per CDR3 protein. The sample yields some 700,000 distinct CDR3 sequences, about 20% seen once. Source material: blood. These receptors all stem from a man in his 70s in good health.

The table lists this clonotype with a few counts. The CDR3 region has the DNA TGTGCCAGCAGCTTAGATCATCGCACAGATACGCAGTATTTT. Its protein is CASSLDHRTDTQYF. The gene calls are TRBV11-3 and TRBJ2-3; the D is unclear. The CDR3 loop spans 14 amino acids. In germline, CDR1 is SGHNT, CDR2 YENEEA. The germline V and J ends were trimmed by 0 bases and 1 base, with 5 bases remaining between them.

The CDR3 spells CASSQDGDHLSYNEQFF. The DNA of the CDR3 is TGTGCCAGCAGCCAAGATGGGGACCACCTCTCCTACAATGAGCAGTTCTTC. The rearrangement joins TRBV4-2 to TRBJ2-1; D tentatively fits TRBD1 or TRBD2 (5 bases each). Trimming stripped 0 bases from V and 0 bases from J, with 12 bases between. CDR1 and CDR2 from the germline V gene are LGHNA and YNFKEQ. This CDR3 is 17 amino acids long.

J is TRBJ1-1 and V is TRBV13, with D tentatively TRBD1 (5 bases). V lost 5 bases, J lost 10 bases, and 14 bases lay in between. Germline V lookup: CDR1 PRHDT, CDR2 FYEKMQ (reference sequence). The length of the CDR3 is 12 residues. In nucleotides, the CDR3 is TGTGCCAGCAGCGCGATGCGGCAGGGAGCTTTCTTT. It specifies CASSAMRQGAFF.

This clonotype has more than one count but fewer than ten. J is TRBJ1-1 and V is TRBV12-3 or TRBV12-4, with 8 bases that match TRBD1. The ends lost 4 bases at V and 3 bases at J; junction bases unmatched: 7. There are 15 residues in the CDR3. The DNA for the CDR3 is TGTGCCAGCAGTTCACCAACAGGGGGTGACACTGAAGCTTTCTTT. Protein: CASSSPTGGDTEAFF.

This clonotype was seen only a few times. CDR3 sequence reads: CATSREIRTIRAGSPLHF. The CDR3 region has the DNA TGTGCCACCAGCAGAGAGATTAGGACAATAAGGGCTGGTTCACCCCTCCACTTT. The chain links TRBV15 to TRBJ1-6; tentative D call: TRBD1 (5 bases). V was shortened by 0 bases and J by 9 bases, with 21 bases between the two germline ends. The CDR3 has 18 amino acids. The germline V gene encodes CDR1 LNHNV and CDR2 YYDKDF (reference sequence).

In its sample, this clonotype was seen once. The gene calls are TRBV19 and TRBJ2-3; the match to TRBD2 covers 8 bases. This CDR3 spans 17 amino acids. Losses at the gene ends were 6 bases for V and 4 bases for J; bases not matched to a gene: 15. Germline values: CDR1 LNHDA, CDR2 SQIVND (reference sequence). This chain's CDR3 is CASRIRLASGSSDTQYF. The CDR3 DNA reads TGTGCCAGTAGGATCAGGTTAGCGAGCGGGAGTTCAGATACGCAGTATTTT.

This clonotype has only a few counts. The chain joins TRBV7-9 to TRBJ2-6, with D perhaps matching TRBD1 (6 bases). The CDR3 is 17 amino acids. CDR1 is SEHNR and CDR2 is FQNEAQ in the germline V gene (reference sequence). Trimming took off 1 base at V and 0 bases at J, with 10 bases between the two ends. The CDR3 DNA follows: TGTGCCAGCAGCTTAGGACAGGCGGTCTCTGGGGCCAACGTCCTGACTTTC. Residues: CASSLGQAVSGANVLTF.

This clonotype was seen only a few times. The chain links TRBV16 to TRBJ1-5, with 9 bases fitting TRBD1. The length of the CDR3 is 18 residues. V was pared by 4 bases and J by 0 bases, with 10 bases of the junction left unmatched. Looked up from germline, CDR1 is KGHSY and CDR2 is FQNENV. The CDR3 spells CASSPQSWDRASNQPQHF. CDR3 DNA sequence: TGTGCCAGCAGCCCACAGTCATGGGACAGGGCTAGCAATCAGCCCCAGCATTTT.

This clonotype was counted ten times or more. At one of its ends the junction is not consistent with the germline gene, which may arise from a read error. The chain couples TRBV7-2 to TRBJ2-5, with D possibly being TRBD1 or TRBD2 (6 bases each). The CDR3 runs to 14 residues. Germline loops: CDR1 SGHTA, CDR2 FQGNSA. The chain's CDR3 is CASSLGGGGETQYF. Written as DNA, the CDR3 is TGTGCCAGCAGTTTAGGTGGAGGGGGGGAGACCCAGTACTTC.

The table lists this clonotype with a few counts. This sequence joins TRBV12-3 or TRBV12-4 and TRBJ1-3; D is unclear. The CDR3 spans 14 residues. Trimming took off 2 bases at V and 1 base at J, with 6 bases between the two ends. The CDR3, as DNA: TGTGCCAGCAGTTTATTGGAGTCTGGAAACACCATATATTTT. It encodes CASSLLESGNTIYF.

This clonotype was seen more than once but under ten times. The rearrangement links TRBV18 to TRBJ2-3; 7 bases line up with TRBD1. The germline gives CDR1 KGHSH, CDR2 LQKENI. The CDR3 runs 14 residues. With 3 bases clipped from V and 2 bases from J, the junction kept 2 bases outside the gene matches. The DNA for the CDR3 is TGTGCCAGCTCACCGGGACAGTACACAGATACGCAGTATTTT. Translation: CASSPGQYTDTQYF.

The rearrangement joins TRBV7-2 to TRBJ1-4; 10 nucleotides align to TRBD1. V lost 0 bases to trimming and J lost 4 bases; unmatched junction nucleotides: 5. The CDR3 has 17 residues. Germline V CDR1 and CDR2: SGHTA, FQGNSA. CDR3 in DNA: TGTGCCAGCAGCTTAGCACAGGGACAGGGGATTAATGAAAAACTGTTTTTT. Its protein is CASSLAQGQGINEKLFF.

Turning to this clonotype: A read error is possible here, since a much larger clone lies one base away. The CDR3 does not close with the conserved phenylalanine or tryptophan, likely indicating a read error. The rearrangement links TRBV28 to TRBJ2-3, with D unresolved. V shed 6 bases and J shed 0 bases, with 4 bases lying between them. The length of the CDR3 is 12 residues. The germline V gene has CDR1 MDHEN and CDR2 SYDVKM. The CDR3 DNA follows: TGTGCCAGCAGGTCTAGCACAGATACGCAGTATTAT. Protein sequence: CASRSSTDTQYY.

A few counts support this clonotype. This rearrangement joins TRBV10-3 to TRBJ1-4, with TRBD1 identical over 10 bases. Germline CDR1 and CDR2: ENHRY and SYGVKD. The V gene end was trimmed by 9 bases and the J gene end by 8 bases; junction bases not matched to a gene: 6. The CDR3 spans 13 residues. The CDR3 DNA sequence: TGTGCCATACGACAGGGGGCGAGCGAAAAACTGTTTTTT. Its protein product is CAIRQGASEKLFF.

The chain links TRBV6-2 or TRBV6-3 to TRBJ2-5, with D possibly being TRBD2 (6 bases). The CDR3 sequence is 12 residues long. Germline CDR1 is MNHEY and CDR2 is SVGEGT. Trimming shortened V by 5 bases and J by 7 bases, and 11 bases separated the two germline ends. For the CDR3, the DNA is TGTGCCAGCAGTCGGGGGTCCGGGACCCAGTACTTC. It codes for CASSRGSGTQYF.

This clonotype was counted only a few times. The V call is TRBV6-5, the J call TRBJ2-3; 7 bases fit TRBD2. CDR1 and CDR2 (germline): MNHEY, SVGAGI. The CDR3 loop spans 16 amino acids. With 8 bases clipped from V and 0 bases from J, the junction kept 11 bases outside the gene matches. CDR3 DNA: TGTGCCAGCTCCTCGGGGGGAGCTCCTAGCACAGATACGCAGTATTTT. The encoded protein is CASSSGGAPSTDTQYF.

J is TRBJ2-5 and V is TRBV19; tentatively, D is TRBD2 (5 bases). The closer fit of TRBJ2-1 to the DNA end suggests the J call may be wrong. Germline loops: CDR1 LNHDA, CDR2 SQIVND (reference sequence). CDR3 length equals 15 residues. CDR3 DNA sequence: TGTGCCATTTCGATCTCTAGCAGAACCTACAATGAGCAGTTCTTC. Its protein product is CAISISSRTYNEQFF.

This clonotype was observed a few times. The chain combines TRBV7-2 with TRBJ2-3; TRBD2 matches at 11 bases. CDR1 and CDR2 (germline): SGHTA, FQGNSA. This CDR3 region has 18 residues. V trimming: 2 bases; J trimming: 1 base; junction bases outside the gene matches: 8. The DNA of the CDR3 is TGTGCCAGCAGCTTATTAGCGGGAGGGCCGGAAGGCACAGATACGCAGTATTTT. Protein sequence: CASSLLAGGPEGTDTQYF.

In this sample, this clonotype turned up a few times. The chain joins TRBV7-9 to TRBJ1-2; D remains unclear. CDR3 length: 14 residues. Per germline, CDR1 SEHNR and CDR2 FQNEAQ (reference sequence). Trimming took 2 bases from V and 0 from J, leaving 7 bases between them. DNA of the CDR3: TGTGCCAGCAGCTTATACGGTCCTAACTATGGCTACACCTTC. Its protein is CASSLYGPNYGYTF.

In this sample, this clonotype turned up a few times. V gene TRBV5-1 combines with J gene TRBJ1-4; weak D call: TRBD1 (6 bases). V shed 0 bases and J shed 6 bases, with 15 bases lying between them. The V gene's germline CDR1 is SGHRS and CDR2 YFSETQ. The CDR3 spans 16 residues. The CDR3 protein is CASSLGSGASDEKLFF. DNA for the CDR3: TGCGCCAGCAGCTTGGGTTCGGGGGCTTCGGATGAAAAACTGTTTTTT.

This chain links TRBV5-1 with TRBJ2-1; tentative D call: TRBD2 (5 bases). Between the trimmed V and J ends, which lost 6 bases and 12 bases, there was a span of 13 bases. This CDR3 has 11 residues. Germline CDR1 is SGHRS and CDR2 is YFSETQ. In nucleotides, the CDR3 is TGCGCCAGCACGGACGCGGAGGTGCAGTTCTTC. Protein product: CASTDAEVQFF.

The V call is TRBV7-9, the J call TRBJ2-5; TRBD1 matches 9 bases. The tail of the sequence fits TRBJ2-1 better, so the J call may be wrong. Germline-derived CDR1 and CDR2 are SEHNR and FQNEAQ (reference sequence). This CDR3 spans 18 amino acids. The CDR3 is CASSPKGVQGALGNEQFF. The CDR3 DNA reads TGTGCCAGCAGCCCAAAAGGGGTACAGGGGGCTTTGGGTAATGAGCAGTTCTTC.

The chain is built from TRBV27 and TRBJ1-6, with D perhaps matching TRBD1 (6 bases). CDR1 and CDR2 (germline): MNHEY, SMNVEV (reference sequence). Trimming left V 6 bases short and J 7 bases short, with 13 bases between. The CDR3 extends over 14 amino acids. The CDR3 is CASSFRGPNSPLHF. In DNA, the CDR3 is TGTGCCAGCAGCTTCCGGGGGCCCAATTCACCCCTCCACTTT.

This chain connects TRBV4-2 to TRBJ1-2, with TRBD1 as a possible D gene (6 bases). The CDR3 extends over 14 amino acids. Germline V gene sequence: CDR1 LGHNA, CDR2 YNFKEQ. Trimming pared 6 bases from V and 5 bases from J, leaving 16 bases between. For the CDR3, the DNA is TGTGCCAGCAGTCAGGGGAAGGGGAGTTATGGCTACACCTTC. Its protein is CASSQGKGSYGYTF.

This clonotype showed up just a few times. The rearrangement joins TRBV6-1 to TRBJ2-1; D is unclear. The CDR3 runs to 15 residues. Germline V gives CDR1 MNHNS, CDR2 SASEGT. V was clipped by 2 bases and J by 0 bases, with 8 bases between them. The CDR3, as DNA: TGTGCCAGCAGTGAAACAACCAACTCCTACAATGAGCAGTTCTTC. This translates into CASSETTNSYNEQFF.

The V gene is TRBV24-1, the J gene TRBJ2-1, with 16 bases identical to TRBD2. CDR3 length: 21 amino acids. Losses at the gene ends were 5 bases for V and 5 bases for J; bases not matched to a gene: 17. Per the germline V gene, CDR1 is KGHDR and CDR2 is SFDVKD. CDR3 DNA sequence: TGTGCCACCAGTGCCGTAGCGTGGACAGGGGGGACTAGCGGGAGGGACAATGAGCAGTTCTTC. Its translation is CATSAVAWTGGTSGRDNEQFF.

The DNA for the CDR3 is TGTGCCAGCACTCTGGGCAGCTTCCAAGAGACCCAGTACTTC. Its translation is CASTLGSFQETQYF. This chain uses TRBV11-2 with TRBJ2-5; D uncertain. V lost 7 bases and J 1 base, leaving 13 bases between the germline ends. From germline, CDR1 is SGHAT and CDR2 FQNNGV. The CDR3 spans 14 residues.

This clonotype was picked up a small number of times. This chain connects TRBV7-9 to TRBJ1-5; D may be TRBD1 (6 bases). Germline CDR1 SEHNR, CDR2 FQNEAQ (reference sequence). With 4 bases removed from V and 3 bases from J, the gap between germline ends came to 10 bases. This CDR3 region has 14 residues. CDR3 in DNA: TGTGCCAGCAGCTCTGACAGGACCAATCAGCCCCAGCATTTT. Translation: CASSSDRTNQPQHF.

This clonotype was seen a few times. V usage is TRBV18 and J usage is TRBJ1-1; TRBD1 is a possible D gene (5 bases). Germline CDR1 reads KGHSH; CDR2 reads LQKENI. The V gene lost 2 bases and the J gene lost 0 bases, with 10 bases spanning the gap. The CDR3 totals 15 residues. CDR3 bases: TGTGCCAGCTCACCAGGGGGGGACTTGAACACTGAAGCTTTCTTT. It encodes CASSPGGDLNTEAFF.

This clonotype has just one count. The chain uses TRBV11-2 and TRBJ2-5; no definite D call. This CDR3 has 14 amino acids. Germline assignment: CDR1 SGHAT and CDR2 FQNNGV. V lost 1 base and J lost 5, with 11 bases in between. The DNA of the CDR3 is TGTGCCAGCAGCTTAGTCGGTCTGGTCGAGACCCAGTACTTC. This encodes CASSLVGLVETQYF.